These 14 T cell receptor beta chains originate from one sample sequenced in a study of blood T cell repertoires in COVID-19. Produced via immunoSEQ multiplex PCR; TCRdb's table is partial and in-frame only. The table records approximately 260,000 clones, roughly 86% of them present only once. Sequenced: PBMCs or T cells enriched from blood (not recorded which). These receptors all stem from a woman aged 55-69 years who had recovered from COVID-19.

The chain employs TRBV7-2 and TRBJ1-6; the D gene is possibly TRBD1 (6 bases). The CDR3 is made up of 16 amino acids. Between the trimmed V and J ends, which lost 0 bases and 10 bases, there was a span of 16 bases. Looked up from germline, CDR1 is SGHTA and CDR2 is FQGNSA. The CDR3 sequence: CASSLATTGSGSPLHF. CDR3 DNA: TGTGCCAGCAGCTTAGCTACAACAGGGTCAGGGTCACCCCTCCACTTT.

This rearrangement joins TRBV2 to TRBJ2-3; D perhaps matches TRBD1 (5 bases). Germline V gives CDR1 SNHLY, CDR2 FYNNEI. The CDR3 length is 12 residues. Trimming removed 5 bases from V and 9 bases from J, with 12 bases in between. CDR3 sequence reads: CASSIDRRTQYF. In DNA, the CDR3 is TGTGCCAGCAGTATCGACAGACGGACGCAGTATTTT.

The chain links TRBV19 to TRBJ1-5; TRBD1 matches at 11 bases. CDR1 and CDR2 (germline): LNHDA, SQIVND (reference sequence). After removal of 8 bases from V and 0 bases from J, the junction contained 9 bases not matched to a gene. There are 17 residues in the CDR3. The CDR3 sequence is CASGTGQGVYSNQPQHF. The CDR3 DNA reads as TGTGCCAGTGGCACGGGACAGGGGGTGTATAGCAATCAGCCCCAGCATTTT.

V is TRBV4-2 and J is TRBJ2-7; TRBD2 agrees at 12 bases. The CDR3 contains 17 residues. V was clipped by 3 bases and J by 4 bases; unmatched bases: 10. CDR1 and CDR2 (germline): LGHNA, YNFKEQ. This CDR3 is CASSQPSLAGGPYEQYF. The DNA for the CDR3 is TGTGCCAGCAGCCAGCCCTCTCTAGCGGGAGGGCCGTACGAGCAGTACTTC.

The V and J genes are TRBV5-1 and TRBJ2-1; perhaps TRBD1 as D (6 bases). Germline assignment: CDR1 SGHRS and CDR2 YFSETQ. V was clipped by 3 bases and J by 10 bases, with 11 bases between them. This CDR3 has 12 amino acids. The CDR3 region has the DNA TGCGCCAGCAGCTATCAGGGGAGCGAGCAGTTCTTC. This encodes CASSYQGSEQFF.

This chain uses TRBV12-5 with TRBJ2-2; 11 bases fit TRBD2. Trimming at V came to 5 bases and at J to 5 bases, leaving 1 base not matched to a gene. This CDR3 has 14 residues. CDR1 LGHNT and CDR2 FRNRAP come from the germline V gene. CDR3 in amino acids: CASGLAGGTGELFF. CDR3 nucleotides: TGTGCTAGTGGTCTAGCGGGAGGAACCGGGGAGCTGTTTTTT.

This chain joins TRBV28 and TRBJ2-7, with a possible D match to TRBD1 (5 bases). The CDR3 contains 14 residues. Germline V gives CDR1 MDHEN, CDR2 SYDVKM. With 3 bases removed from V and 5 bases from J, the gap between germline ends came to 14 bases. The CDR3 DNA reads as TGTGCCAGCAGTTTGATCCAGGGTAGGGACGAGCAGTACTTC. As protein: CASSLIQGRDEQYF.

The gene calls are TRBV9 and TRBJ2-2, with 9 nucleotides matching TRBD2. V was pared by 0 bases and J by 3 bases, with 6 bases of the junction left unmatched. The CDR3 runs to 17 residues. The germline gives CDR1 SGDLS, CDR2 YYNGEE. The CDR3 DNA reads TGTGCCAGCAGCGTAGTAGTAGCGGGGGCCGACACCGGGGAGCTGTTTTTT. It codes for CASSVVVAGADTGELFF.

CDR3 sequence: CASRPTLQGNYGYTF. The CDR3 region has the DNA TGTGCCAGCAGGCCGACCCTACAGGGGAACTATGGCTACACCTTC. The rearrangement uses TRBV28 and TRBJ1-2, with 7 nucleotides matching TRBD1. V gave up 6 bases and J gave up 2 bases; unmatched junction bases: 9. This CDR3 comprises 15 residues. The V gene's germline CDR1 is MDHEN and CDR2 SYDVKM.

In its sample, this clone was seen once. This rearrangement joins TRBV11-1 to TRBJ2-1; 13 nucleotides align to TRBD2. Germline CDR1 SGHAT, CDR2 FQDESV (reference sequence). The V segment lost 3 bases and the J segment 10 bases; nucleotides outside the gene matches: 6. This CDR3 comprises 15 residues. CDR3 sequence (DNA): TGTGCCAGCAGCTTTAGACTAGCGGGGGGTGAAGAGCAGTTCTTC. Translation: CASSFRLAGGEEQFF.

V gene TRBV5-4 combines with J gene TRBJ2-2; perhaps TRBD2 as D (5 bases). CDR3 length: 15 residues. V dropped 0 bases and J dropped 0 bases, with 6 bases sitting between them. Germline V gene sequence: CDR1 SGHNT, CDR2 YYREEE (reference sequence). CDR3 nucleotides: TGTGCCAGCAGCTTGGCACTAGCGAACACCGGGGAGCTGTTTTTT. Encoded protein: CASSLALANTGELFF.

A single count supports this clone. CDR3 in amino acids: CASAPYPSRGEQFF. CDR3 nucleotide sequence: TGTGCCAGCGCTCCGTATCCCTCGAGAGGTGAGCAGTTCTTC. This sequence joins TRBV28 and TRBJ2-1; D is unclear. Looked up from germline, CDR1 is MDHEN and CDR2 is SYDVKM. V shed 8 bases and J shed 9 bases, with 20 bases lying between them. This CDR3 is built from 14 residues.

This clone was seen only once. Distinct nucleotide sequences in the sample also encode this CDR3. The V call is TRBV12-3 or TRBV12-4, the J call TRBJ2-7, with 7 nucleotides matching TRBD1. J lost 0 bases, V lost 5 bases, and 1 base had no gene match. The CDR3 sequence is 13 residues long. This CDR3 is CASSRDSSYEQYF. Written as DNA, the CDR3 is TGTGCCAGCAGTCGGGACAGCTCCTACGAGCAGTACTTC.

The V call is TRBV6-6, the J call TRBJ2-1; D is perhaps TRBD2 (5 bases). CDR1 and CDR2 (germline): MNHNY, SVGAGI (reference sequence). CDR3 length: 16 amino acids. The V end was cut by 5 bases, the J end by 0 bases, with 14 bases between. This chain's CDR3 is CASSRFLSDSYNEQFF. The DNA for the CDR3 is TGTGCCAGCAGTCGATTCCTTAGCGACTCCTACAATGAGCAGTTCTTC.